Following are 14 T cell receptor beta chains from one sample sequenced in a study of CD8 T cell repertoires and HIV-1 epitope variants. Their cognate antigens are unknown. TCRdb's copy holds only in-frame clones and misses some; the assay was immunoSEQ multiplex PCR. The sample includes about 5,000 clones, about 64% of them seen just once. The sample was cultured CD8+ T cells derived from PBMCs. These receptors came from a male donor with HIV.

The rearrangement joins TRBV5-4 to TRBJ1-2; TRBD1 matches 11 bases. The CDR3 loop spans 15 amino acids. Germline trimming cut 4 bases from V and 3 bases from J; bases unmatched to any gene: 5. Germline V CDR1 and CDR2: SGHNT, YYREEE (reference sequence). CDR3 DNA: TGTGCCAGCAGCCCGGGACAGGGGGTCGACTATGGCTACACCTTC. It codes for CASSPGQGVDYGYTF.

V usage is TRBV6-5 and J usage is TRBJ1-1; TRBD1 matches at 9 bases. The J segment lost 4 bases and the V segment lost 4 bases, leaving 4 bases of the junction unmatched. Germline lookup yields CDR1 MNHEY and CDR2 SVGAGI. CDR3 size: 14 residues. The CDR3 here is CASSWGTGRTEAFF. The CDR3 DNA sequence: TGTGCCAGCAGTTGGGGGACAGGGCGCACTGAAGCTTTCTTT.

The rearrangement uses TRBV5-4 and TRBJ2-1; D might be TRBD1 or TRBD2, each matching 5 bases. The CDR3 has 15 residues. The germline V gene encodes CDR1 SGHNT and CDR2 YYREEE (reference sequence). Between the trimmed V and J ends, which lost 2 bases and 2 bases, there was a span of 11 bases. CDR3 amino acids: CASSFWDAAYNEQFF. The CDR3, as DNA: TGTGCCAGCAGCTTTTGGGACGCCGCCTACAATGAGCAGTTCTTC.

The chain links TRBV7-3 to TRBJ2-5; D may be TRBD2 (6 bases). Trimming shortened V by 2 bases and J by 2 bases, and 24 bases separated the two germline ends. Germline V gene sequence: CDR1 SGHTA, CDR2 FQGTGA. There are 19 residues in the CDR3. Here the CDR3 DNA reads TGTGCCAGCAGCTTAGCAAAAAAACTTGAGAGACTAGATCAAGAGACCCAGTACTTC. It translates to CASSLAKKLERLDQETQYF.

This clone was seen just once. The chain links TRBV27 to TRBJ1-5; possible D gene TRBD1, 5 bases. V lost 5 bases, J lost 3 bases, and 20 bases lay in between. This CDR3 comprises 17 residues. The germline CDR1 and CDR2 sequences are MNHEY and SMNVEV (reference sequence). CDR3 sequence: CASSPGQAGDTNQPQHF. The CDR3 coding sequence is TGTGCCAGCAGTCCCGGACAAGCTGGGGATACCAATCAGCCCCAGCATTTT.

The chain couples TRBV28 to TRBJ2-7, with D maybe TRBD2 (6 bases). Germline V gene sequence: CDR1 MDHEN, CDR2 SYDVKM. The CDR3 consists of 17 residues. The V gene lost 1 base and the J gene lost 0 bases, with 16 bases spanning the gap. CDR3 protein: CASSLFTGALPSYEQYF. For the CDR3, the DNA is TGTGCCAGCAGTTTATTTACGGGAGCCCTCCCCTCCTACGAGCAGTACTTC.

V usage is TRBV6-1 and J usage is TRBJ1-1, with 7 bases that match TRBD1. This CDR3 has 14 amino acids. The junction had 4 bases not matched to a gene; V was cut back by 2 bases and J by 4 bases. The germline gives CDR1 MNHNS, CDR2 SASEGT. The CDR3 nucleotides are TGTGCCAGCAGTGAAACAGGGGTTTCCACTGAAGCTTTCTTT. Translation gives CASSETGVSTEAFF.

V gene TRBV7-6 combines with J gene TRBJ2-7, with TRBD1 as a possible D gene (6 bases). This CDR3 has 13 residues. Germline V lookup: CDR1 SGHVS, CDR2 FNYEAQ. Deletions cut 5 bases from V and 3 bases from J, with 11 bases between. The CDR3 here is CASSPGQIYEQYF. The CDR3 nucleotides read TGTGCCAGCAGCCCGGGACAAATCTACGAGCAGTACTTC. The full variable domain, with the rest looked up from reference TRBV7-6 and TRBJ2-7, is GAGVSQSPRYKVTKRGQDVALRCDPISGHVSLYWYRQALGQGPEFLTYFNYEAQQDKSGLPNDRFSAERPEGSISTLTIQRTEQRDSAMYRCASSPGQIYEQYFGPGTRLTVT.

This clone was picked up a small number of times. The chain is built from TRBV27 and TRBJ1-6; 7 bases line up with TRBD1. This CDR3 contains 11 residues. V was pared by 4 bases and J by 14 bases, with 2 bases of the junction left unmatched. Germline lookup yields CDR1 MNHEY and CDR2 SMNVEV (reference sequence). The CDR3 nucleotides read TGTGCCAGCAGTTCCGGGACAGCCCTCCACTTT. This sequence encodes CASSSGTALHF.

The V and J genes are TRBV27 and TRBJ2-1; the D gene is possibly TRBD1 (6 bases). This CDR3 is built from 17 residues. With 2 bases removed from V and 0 bases from J, the gap between germline ends came to 14 bases. The germline V gene has CDR1 MNHEY and CDR2 SMNVEV (reference sequence). Here the CDR3 reads CASSLKQGEGSYNEQFF. CDR3 coding DNA: TGTGCCAGCAGTTTAAAACAGGGTGAGGGCTCCTACAATGAGCAGTTCTTC.

This rearrangement joins TRBV4-1 to TRBJ2-3; D uncertain. Germline V CDR1 and CDR2: MGHRA, YSYEKL. There are 14 residues in the CDR3. Trimming stripped 0 bases from V and 2 bases from J, with 6 bases between. The DNA of the CDR3 is TGCGCCAGCAGCCAAGACCAGAACACAGATACGCAGTATTTT. Translating it yields CASSQDQNTDTQYF.

In its sample, this clone was seen a few times. V gene TRBV15 combines with J gene TRBJ2-1, with D possibly called TRBD1 or TRBD2 (5 bases each). V shed 3 bases and J shed 11 bases, with 17 bases lying between them. The germline V gene encodes CDR1 LNHNV and CDR2 YYDKDF (reference sequence). The CDR3 is made up of 14 amino acids. CDR3 amino acids: CATSRGRGVLKQFF. The CDR3 DNA is TGTGCCACCAGCAGGGGGCGAGGGGTGCTGAAGCAGTTCTTC.

The V call is TRBV5-8, the J call TRBJ2-1, with 7 bases aligning to TRBD2. J gave up 11 bases and V 0 bases, and 8 bases lay outside the gene matches. The germline gives CDR1 SGHTS, CDR2 YDEGEE. CDR3 size: 14 residues. The CDR3 region is CASSLDSGLDKQFF. CDR3 sequence (DNA): TGTGCCAGCAGCTTGGATAGCGGGTTGGATAAGCAGTTCTTC.

V is TRBV11-2 and J is TRBJ1-2; D not resolved. The CDR3 consists of 14 residues. The germline V and J ends were trimmed by 3 bases and 6 bases, with 14 bases remaining between them. Per germline, CDR1 SGHAT and CDR2 FQNNGV. CDR3 DNA: TGTGCCAGCAGCTTTCCTAACCTAGCGAATGGCTACACCTTC. Translating gives CASSFPNLANGYTF.